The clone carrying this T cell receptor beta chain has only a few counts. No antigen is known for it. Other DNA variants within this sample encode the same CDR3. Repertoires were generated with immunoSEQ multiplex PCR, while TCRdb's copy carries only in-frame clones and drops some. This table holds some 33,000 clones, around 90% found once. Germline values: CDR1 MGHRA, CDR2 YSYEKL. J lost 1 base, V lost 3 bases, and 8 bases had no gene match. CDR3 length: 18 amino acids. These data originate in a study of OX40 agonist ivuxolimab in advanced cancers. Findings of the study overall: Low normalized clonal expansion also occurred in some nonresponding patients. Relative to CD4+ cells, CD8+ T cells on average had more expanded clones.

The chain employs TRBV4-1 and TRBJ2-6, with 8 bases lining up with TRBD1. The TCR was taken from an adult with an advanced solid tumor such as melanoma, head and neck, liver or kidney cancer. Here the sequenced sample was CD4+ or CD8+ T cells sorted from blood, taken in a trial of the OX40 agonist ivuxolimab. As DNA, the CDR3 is TGCGCCAGCAGCCAGTTGGACAGGGTGTTTTCTGGGGCCAACGTCCTGACTTTC. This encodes CASSQLDRVFSGANVLTF.